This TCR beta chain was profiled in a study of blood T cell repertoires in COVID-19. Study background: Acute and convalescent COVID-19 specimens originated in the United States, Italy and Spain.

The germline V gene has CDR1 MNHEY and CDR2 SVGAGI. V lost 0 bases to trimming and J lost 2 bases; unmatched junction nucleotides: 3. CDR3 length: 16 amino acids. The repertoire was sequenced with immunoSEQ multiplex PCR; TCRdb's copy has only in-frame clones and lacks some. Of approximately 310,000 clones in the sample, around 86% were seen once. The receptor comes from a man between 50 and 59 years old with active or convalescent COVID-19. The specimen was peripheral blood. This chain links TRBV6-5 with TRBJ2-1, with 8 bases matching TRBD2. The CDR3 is CASSYSRGGAYNEQFF. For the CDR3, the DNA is TGTGCCAGCAGTTACTCACGGGGGGGGGCCTACAATGAGCAGTTCTTC.